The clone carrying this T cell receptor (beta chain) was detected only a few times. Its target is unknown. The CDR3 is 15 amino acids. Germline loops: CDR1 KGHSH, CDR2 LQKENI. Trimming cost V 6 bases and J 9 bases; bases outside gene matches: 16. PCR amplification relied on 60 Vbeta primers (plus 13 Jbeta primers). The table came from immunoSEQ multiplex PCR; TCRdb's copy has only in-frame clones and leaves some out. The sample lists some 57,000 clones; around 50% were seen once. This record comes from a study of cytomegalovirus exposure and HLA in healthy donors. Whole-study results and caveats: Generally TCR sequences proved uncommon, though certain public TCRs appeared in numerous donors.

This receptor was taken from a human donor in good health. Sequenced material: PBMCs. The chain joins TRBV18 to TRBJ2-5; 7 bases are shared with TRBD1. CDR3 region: CASSPDRPSVWAQYF. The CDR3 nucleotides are TGTGCCAGCTCGCCGGACAGGCCTTCGGTGTGGGCCCAGTACTTC.